Listed here is a single TCR beta chain. The sample comes from a study of early stage breast cancer tumors. Overall study: Among some 12 ER+/PR+/HER2- tumors, eight were ductal, four lobular.

V was pared by 5 bases and J by 6 bases, with 14 bases between. CDR1 and CDR2 (germline): MNHNS, SASEGT. The CDR3 consists of 14 residues. Using immunoSEQ multiplex PCR, the repertoire was profiled, and TCRdb retains in-frame clones only, with some absent. Here the sample spans about 3,500 clones, 65% to 80% being singletons. The sequence came from a person between 35 and 49 years old with breast cancer. The chain recombines TRBV6-1 with TRBJ2-1, with D maybe TRBD2 (6 bases). Source material: breast tumor tissue. The CDR3 region has the DNA TGTGCCAGCAGTCAAGGCGGGATATCCAATGAGCAGTTCTTC. Residues: CASSQGGISNEQFF.